These 18 T cell receptor beta chains came from one sample sequenced in a study of regulatory T cells in long-lasting Graves disease. The TCR beta library used iRepertoire HTBI primers with Arm-PCR amplification of CDR3. TCRdb reanalysed the multiplex PCR reads using MiXCR and keeps one entry per CDR3 protein. The table has 300,000 to 400,000 distinct CDR3 sequences, about a sixth seen once; the top ten hold about 40%. Time point given: newly diagnosed GD, antithyroid drugs for less than 3 months. PBMC RNA served as the TCR library source. Material: peripheral blood mononuclear cells (PBMCs), obtained at new diagnosis, from a patient treated with antithyroid drugs. The receptors derive from a female donor with Graves disease.

This clonotype was detected many times. V gene TRBV9 combines with J gene TRBJ2-1; TRBD2 aligns across 9 bases. The CDR3 covers 16 residues. From germline, CDR1 is SGDLS and CDR2 YYNGEE. V lost 0 bases to trimming and J lost 5 bases; unmatched junction nucleotides: 6. The CDR3 loop is CASSVAPLAGNNEQFF. CDR3 nucleotides: TGTGCCAGCAGCGTAGCTCCCCTAGCGGGGAACAATGAGCAGTTCTTC.

This clonotype appeared many times. The chain carries TRBV3-1 and TRBJ2-7, with D possibly being TRBD1 or TRBD2 (5 bases each). Trimming pared 3 bases from V and 1 base from J, leaving 10 bases between. CDR1 LGHDT and CDR2 YNNKEL come from the germline V gene (reference sequence). The CDR3 has 14 amino acids. The CDR3 protein is CASSQGTVSYEQYF. The CDR3 nucleotides read TGTGCCAGCAGCCAGGGGACGGTATCCTACGAGCAGTACTTC.

This clonotype turned up a few times. The chain joins TRBV3-1 to TRBJ2-1, with 11 nucleotides matching TRBD2. CDR1 and CDR2 (germline): LGHDT, YNNKEL (reference sequence). The CDR3 has 14 amino acids. V gave up 7 bases and J gave up 12 bases; unmatched junction bases: 11. CDR3 region: CASTFNSGTSGQFF. CDR3 in DNA: TGTGCCAGCACCTTTAACTCTGGGACTAGCGGGCAGTTCTTC.

As to this clonotype: The CDR3 end shows no conserved phenylalanine or tryptophan, and so a read error is likely. The rearrangement links TRBV11-3 to TRBJ1-1; D call uncertain. The CDR3 contains 15 residues. The germline gives CDR1 SGHNT, CDR2 YENEEA. This CDR3 reads CASSPLGRDNTEAFV. CDR3 DNA: TGCGCCAGCAGCCCCTTGGGCCGCGATAACACTGAAGCTTTCGTT.

This clonotype was observed many times. This chain joins TRBV10-3 and TRBJ2-7, with 8 positions matching TRBD2. Trimming removed 11 bases from V and 4 bases from J; junction bases left unmatched: 13. Germline V CDR1 and CDR2: ENHRY, SYGVKD. The CDR3 is made up of 14 amino acids. CDR3 nucleotides: TGTGCCGCCAATAGCGGGAAAGAGATATACGAGCAGTACTTC. Amino acid sequence: CAANSGKEIYEQYF.

This clonotype was recorded many times. The chain has TRBV28 and TRBJ1-5; no firm D call. V was cut by 2 bases and J by 6 bases, with 14 bases left in between. Germline V lookup: CDR1 MDHEN, CDR2 SYDVKM. CDR3 length equals 15 residues. As DNA, the CDR3 is TGTGCCAGCAGTTTAGGGCAGGCATTTGGTCAGCCCCAGCATTTT. Translating gives CASSLGQAFGQPQHF.

The table lists this clonotype with many counts. The V call is TRBV27, the J call TRBJ2-3, with D hard to call. V dropped 2 bases and J dropped 5 bases, with 11 bases sitting between them. CDR1 and CDR2 (germline): MNHEY, SMNVEV (reference sequence). There are 14 residues in the CDR3. The DNA for the CDR3 is TGTGCCAGCAGTTTACGACGGGTTTTAGATACGCAGTATTTT. Its protein is CASSLRRVLDTQYF.

Ten or more counts support this clonotype. The CDR3 nucleotides read TGTGCCAGCAGCTTATCATCAGTAGCGGGCGTCTACTACTCCTACGAGCAGTACTTC. Protein product: CASSLSSVAGVYYSYEQYF. The chain couples TRBV7-9 to TRBJ2-7; TRBD2 agrees at 7 bases. The CDR3 spans 19 residues. Per germline, CDR1 SEHNR and CDR2 FQNEAQ (reference sequence). J lost 0 bases, V lost 2 bases, and 16 bases had no gene match.

About this clonotype: A much larger clone lies a single base off, so this may be a read error. The rearrangement joins TRBV2 to TRBJ1-5; D gene ambiguous. Germline values: CDR1 SNHLY, CDR2 FYNNEI. There are 13 residues in the CDR3. CDR3: CVSNSYSNQPQHF. Written as DNA, the CDR3 is TGTGTCAGCAATTCATATAGCAATCAGCCCCAGCATTTT.

This chain joins TRBV15 and TRBJ1-5; a possible D gene is TRBD1 (5 bases). V lost 8 bases to trimming and J lost 2 bases, with 13 bases between them. The CDR3 is 14 residues long. Germline V gene lookup returns CDR1 LNHNV and CDR2 YYDKDF (reference sequence). The CDR3 sequence: CATHSGAGNQPQHF. CDR3 bases: TGTGCCACCCACTCTGGGGCAGGCAATCAGCCCCAGCATTTT.

Remarks on this clonotype: This likely reflects a read error, since a far larger clone is one base away. This chain uses TRBV12-3 or TRBV12-4 with TRBJ2-1, with 10 bases that match TRBD2. The CDR3 loop spans 15 amino acids. Trimming at V came to 7 bases and at J to 10 bases, leaving 13 bases not matched to a gene. In DNA form, the CDR3 reads TGTGCCAGCACCCTCCAGCGGGAGGGCCGGGGCGAGCAGTTCTTC. This encodes CASTLQREGRGEQFF.

This clonotype has at least ten counts. The rearrangement links TRBV12-3 or TRBV12-4 to TRBJ2-1; 7 nucleotides line up with TRBD1. V was clipped by 2 bases and J by 6 bases; unmatched bases: 7. The CDR3 covers 15 residues. DNA for the CDR3: TGTGCCAGCAGTTTACGGGCGCCAGGGGGCAATGAGCAGTTCTTC. Encoded protein: CASSLRAPGGNEQFF.

This clonotype was observed at least ten times. The chain carries TRBV2 and TRBJ2-3; 11 nucleotides align to TRBD2. In germline, CDR1 is SNHLY, CDR2 FYNNEI. Germline trimming cut 5 bases from V and 2 bases from J; bases unmatched to any gene: 3. The CDR3 loop spans 15 amino acids. CDR3 DNA sequence: TGTGCCAGCAGTTCACTAGCGGGAGACACAGATACGCAGTATTTT. It is translated as CASSSLAGDTDTQYF.

This clonotype was picked up a small number of times. This could be a read error, since a much larger clone is one nucleotide away. As the CDR3 is not closed by the conserved phenylalanine or tryptophan, this likely results from a read error. The chain joins TRBV12-3 or TRBV12-4 to TRBJ2-2; TRBD1 matches 8 bases. The CDR3 extends over 14 amino acids. Trimming cost V 5 bases and J 7 bases; bases outside gene matches: 6. CDR3 loop: CASSNRGDGGELFS. In DNA form, the CDR3 reads TGTGCCAGCAGTAACAGGGGGGATGGCGGGGAGCTGTTTTCT.

This clonotype was observed at least ten times. The J gene is TRBJ2-1, the V gene TRBV3-1; 12 positions match TRBD2. The CDR3 covers 19 residues. V trimming: 4 bases; J trimming: 9 bases; junction bases outside the gene matches: 19. Germline V gene sequence: CDR1 LGHDT, CDR2 YNNKEL (reference sequence). CDR3 bases: TGTGCCAGCAGCCGTACCGGGACTAGCGGGTATCGAGCAACCGGTGAGCAGTTCTTC. Its protein product is CASSRTGTSGYRATGEQFF.

This clonotype occurred many times. The gene calls are TRBV10-3 and TRBJ2-7, with 11 bases aligning to TRBD2. The trim removed 3 bases at V and 7 bases at J, leaving 8 bases unmatched. Germline V lookup: CDR1 ENHRY, CDR2 SYGVKD. The CDR3 is 15 amino acids. In DNA, the CDR3 is TGTGCCATCAGTGACCCTAGCGGGAGGCCATTAGAGCAGTACTTC. Its translation is CAISDPSGRPLEQYF.

The sample holds many counts of this clonotype. The V and J genes are TRBV30 and TRBJ1-1; perhaps TRBD1 as D (5 bases). The CDR3 has 12 residues. CDR1 and CDR2 from the germline V gene are GTSNPN and SVGIG (reference sequence). V dropped 5 bases and J dropped 5 bases, with 12 bases sitting between them. The CDR3 nucleotides read TGTGCCTGGGGTCGAGGGGCAACTGAAGCTTTCTTT. Encoded protein: CAWGRGATEAFF.

This clonotype was found many times. V usage is TRBV14 and J usage is TRBJ1-4, with 7 bases aligning to TRBD1. Germline loops: CDR1 SGHDN, CDR2 FVKESK. The CDR3 loop spans 15 amino acids. Unmatched junction bases numbered 8, after V lost 5 bases and J lost 5 bases. DNA of the CDR3: TGTGCCAGCAGCGAAACGGGACAGAGAAATGAAAAACTGTTTTTT. Its translation: CASSETGQRNEKLFF.